Described below is a single T cell receptor (beta chain) sequence and its context. Its antigen is as yet unknown. The sample belongs to a study of OX40 agonist ivuxolimab in advanced cancers. On the study more broadly: Ivuxolimab is a fully human IgG2 antibody that activates OX40 (CD134). Every 2 weeks, patients got intravenous ivuxolimab at one of six dose levels (0.01-10 mg/kg).

The junction had 3 bases not matched to a gene; V was cut back by 2 bases and J by 0 bases. Germline loops: CDR1 WSHSY, CDR2 SAAADI. The CDR3 spans 17 residues. Study-wide findings and caveats: Mean expanded clone counts were higher in CD8+ than CD4+ T cells. Doses of 0.1 to 3.0 mg/kg were accompanied by clonal expansion of CD4+ and CD8+ blood T cells by week 6.

Sequencing used immunoSEQ multiplex PCR; TCRdb keeps in-frame clones, though not all of them. The table has 55,000 to 75,000 clones, more than 75% seen once. The material sequenced was CD4+ or CD8+ T cells sorted from blood, taken in a trial of the OX40 agonist ivuxolimab. The source is an adult with an advanced solid tumor such as melanoma, head and neck, liver or kidney cancer. The chain carries TRBV10-2 and TRBJ2-6; TRBD1 aligns across 8 bases. The CDR3, as DNA: TGCGCCAGCAGTGAGCCACAGGGGGACTCTGGGGCCAACGTCCTGACTTTC. It codes for CASSEPQGDSGANVLTF.